Listed below are T cell receptor beta chains from one sample, sequenced in a study of T cells after posttransplantation cyclophosphamide. The data were produced by immunoSEQ multiplex PCR, yet TCRdb's version contains in-frame clones alone and is incomplete. The repertoire consists of approximately 31,000 clones, none detected only once. Material for sequencing was PBMCs. These receptors all stem from a woman aged 25-40 years in good health and a related stem cell transplant donor. CDR3s include the opening cysteine and the closing phenylalanine or tryptophan. The order of the fields is clone size, D gene, V gene, J gene, CDR3 protein, CDR3 DNA. D genes are given only for firm matches. Clone size, where shown, is once, few, many, or a class for clones that have expanded.

many,NA,TRBV2,TRBJ1-5,CASKVLANQPQHF,TGTGCCAGCAAGGTCCTAGCCAATCAGCCCCAGCATTTT
many,NA,TRBV7-2,TRBJ1-4,CASSPPPGRGKLFF,TGTGCCAGCAGCCCACCCCCAGGGCGAGGAAAACTGTTTTTT
few,TRBD2,TRBV9,TRBJ2-2,CASSASSGGPPGELFF,TGTGCCAGCAGCGCCTCTAGCGGGGGGCCCCCCGGGGAGCTGTTTTTT
many,TRBD2,TRBV13,TRBJ2-7,CASSHTGGEGYYEQYF,TGTGCCAGCAGTCACACCGGGGGGGAGGGTTACTACGAGCAGTACTTC
few,NA,TRBV20-1,TRBJ2-3,CSAGDTQYF,TGCAGTGCAGGGGATACGCAGTATTTT
many,NA,TRBV19,TRBJ2-1,CASSMARFSYNEQFF,TGTGCCAGTAGTATGGCCAGATTCTCCTACAATGAGCAGTTCTTC
many,NA,TRBV11-2,TRBJ1-5,CASSLPNQPQHF,TGTGCCAGCAGCTTACCGAATCAGCCCCAGCATTTT
many,NA,TRBV18,TRBJ1-1,CASSPPMSPGAEAFF,TGTGCCAGCTCACCACCGATGTCTCCAGGGGCTGAAGCTTTCTTT
many,NA,TRBV19,TRBJ1-1,CASTNNGRGGNTEAFF,TGTGCCAGTACCAATAACGGACGAGGGGGGAACACTGAAGCTTTCTTT
many,TRBD1,TRBV2,TRBJ1-5,CASRTGGHQPQHF,TGTGCCAGCAGAACAGGGGGTCATCAGCCCCAGCATTTT
many,TRBD1,TRBV6-1,TRBJ2-1,CASSEGQGHNEQFF,TGTGCCAGCAGTGAAGGACAGGGCCACAATGAGCAGTTCTTC
many,NA,TRBV28,TRBJ2-7,CASSLYRVEQYF,TGTGCCAGCAGTTTATACAGGGTCGAGCAGTACTTC
NA,NA,TRBV5-1,TRBJ2-7,CASSFRSSYEQYF,TGCGCCAGCAGCTTCAGGAGCTCCTACGAGCAGTACTTC
many,NA,TRBV19,TRBJ1-1,CASYDRGGTEAFF,TGTGCCAGCTACGATAGAGGGGGCACTGAAGCTTTCTTT
few,TRBD1,TRBV7-8,TRBJ1-1,CASSLAGTGGAGLTFF,TGTGCCAGCAGCTTAGCGGGGACAGGGGGCGCAGGTCTTACTTTCTTT
many,NA,TRBV2,TRBJ1-5,CASSGDSNQPQHF,TGTGCCAGCAGCGGGGATAGCAATCAGCCCCAGCATTTT
many,TRBD1,TRBV2,TRBJ1-6,CASNGQGLDSPLHF,TGTGCCAGCAACGGACAGGGTCTTGATTCACCCCTCCACTTT
many,TRBD1,TRBV7-9,TRBJ1-2,CASSLVEWTGGSGYGYTF,TGTGCCAGCAGCTTAGTAGAATGGACAGGGGGCAGTGGCTATGGCTACACCTTC
few,TRBD1,TRBV7-8,TRBJ1-1,CASTTGDQSNTEAFF,TGTGCCAGCACGACAGGGGATCAATCGAACACTGAAGCTTTCTTT
many,NA,TRBV12-3/TRBV12-4,TRBJ2-1,CASSLGGGLSYNEQFF,TGTGCCAGCAGTTTAGGCGGGGGCCTTTCCTACAATGAGCAGTTCTTC
many,TRBD1,TRBV6-5,TRBJ2-2,CASSYSPGQGTGELFF,TGTGCCAGCAGTTACAGTCCGGGACAGGGTACCGGGGAGCTGTTTTTT
NA,NA,TRBV28,TRBJ2-5,CASSLEPLRGGPVETQYF,TGTGCCAGCAGTTTAGAACCTTTAAGGGGGGGGCCCGTGGAGACCCAGTACTTC
few,TRBD1,TRBV5-4,TRBJ1-2,CASSYGTDYGYTF,TGTGCCAGCAGCTATGGGACAGACTATGGCTACACCTTC
many,TRBD1,TRBV13,TRBJ1-1,CASSFGQGVTEAFF,TGTGCCAGCAGCTTTGGACAGGGGGTTACTGAAGCTTTCTTT
many,TRBD1,TRBV27,TRBJ2-7,CASSLKKWTGQNEQYF,TGTGCCAGCAGTTTAAAAAAATGGACAGGGCAAAACGAGCAGTACTTC
NA,NA,TRBV7-2,TRBJ2-2,CASSSGGLGTGELFF,TGTGCCAGCAGCTCCGGGGGGCTAGGCACCGGGGAGCTGTTTTTT
NA,TRBD1,TRBV30,TRBJ2-7,CAWSSGQGVYF,TGTGCCTGGAGTTCCGGACAGGGAGTGTACTTC
many,NA,TRBV7-3,TRBJ1-1,CASSPSSGNTEAFF,TGTGCCAGCAGTCCCTCCTCAGGGAACACTGAAGCTTTCTTT
many,TRBD1,TRBV4-1,TRBJ1-5,CASSQGRGQGYHQPQHF,TGCGCCAGCAGCCAAGGCAGGGGACAGGGGTATCATCAGCCCCAGCATTTT
few,TRBD1,TRBV6-6,TRBJ1-2,CASSYRTGGHYGYTF,TGTGCCAGCAGTTACCGGACAGGGGGCCACTATGGCTACACCTTC
many,TRBD2,TRBV6-2/TRBV6-3,TRBJ2-1,CASSPSGGSRFF,TGTGCCAGCAGCCCTAGCGGGGGATCAAGGTTCTTC